This T cell receptor (beta chain) derives from a study of cytomegalovirus exposure and HLA in healthy donors. Study-wide background: Clustering assigned about four fifths of the approximately 400 genotyped donors to the Caucasian-associated ancestry cluster. Study results and limitations: Sequencing depth roughly uniform across donors was assumed in presence/absence analyses.

Losses at the gene ends were 6 bases for V and 4 bases for J; bases not matched to a gene: 12. CDR3 length equals 16 residues. Germline V gives CDR1 SNHLY, CDR2 FYNNEI. Unrecorded immune exposure was likely among donors, who were nominally healthy when sampled. Worth noting for this clone: Its antigen remains unidentified.

60 Vbeta and 13 Jbeta primers were used in PCR. TCRdb's table, derived via immunoSEQ multiplex PCR, lists solely in-frame clones and lacks some. This repertoire shows approximately 160,000 clones, 55% to 70% found once; its top ten account for less than 3%. The source material was PBMCs. This chain links TRBV2 with TRBJ1-2; 9 bases agree with TRBD1. This clonotype was sampled from a woman aged 40-49 years in good health and CMV-seropositive. In DNA form, the CDR3 reads TGTGCCAGCAGAAACCCCAGGAGGGGACAGGGCTATGGCTACACCTTC. This gives the protein CASRNPRRGQGYGYTF.